These 29 T cell receptor beta chains came from one sample sequenced in a study of CD8 T cells in Susac syndrome. Random hexamers were used to reverse transcribe roughly 0.5 to 1 ug of RNA. MiXCR, run by TCRdb on the immunoSEQ multiplex PCR reads, gives a single entry per CDR3 protein. The sample lists about 150,000 distinct CDR3 sequences, roughly 95% occurring once. Sequenced sample: CD4+ T cells from PBMCs. The origin of the receptors is a human donor in good health.

The chain links TRBV11-1 to TRBJ2-2, with D perhaps being TRBD1 or TRBD2 (5 bases each). Germline loops: CDR1 SGHAT, CDR2 FQDESV (reference sequence). Trimming removed 7 bases from V and 2 bases from J, with 14 bases in between. The CDR3 is 15 residues long. The CDR3 nucleotides read TGTGCCAGCATCACCGGGACGGAAAACACCGGGGAGCTGTTTTTT. This codes for CASITGTENTGELFF.

V usage is TRBV7-2 and J usage is TRBJ2-2, with D perhaps assigned TRBD1 or TRBD2 (5 bases each). The V and J ends lost 3 bases and 3 bases respectively, with 8 bases between them. The germline V gene has CDR1 SGHTA and CDR2 FQGNSA. This CDR3 region has 14 residues. Written as DNA, the CDR3 is TGTGCCAGCAGCTTCAGGGACGACACCGGGGAGCTGTTTTTT. Protein sequence: CASSFRDDTGELFF.

The gene calls are TRBV28 and TRBJ1-1; the match to TRBD1 covers 9 bases. After removal of 4 bases from V and 3 bases from J, the junction contained 12 bases not matched to a gene. Germline values: CDR1 MDHEN, CDR2 SYDVKM. The CDR3 spans 17 residues. The chain's CDR3 is CASSSPGQGNMYTEAFF. The CDR3 coding sequence is TGTGCCAGCAGTTCTCCGGGACAGGGAAATATGTACACTGAAGCTTTCTTT.

The gene calls are TRBV12-3 or TRBV12-4 and TRBJ2-4; 8 nucleotides match TRBD1. The CDR3 has 16 residues. Losses at the gene ends were 5 bases for V and 0 bases for J; bases not matched to a gene: 6. The CDR3 loop is CASSPRGLLAKNIQYF. DNA for the CDR3: TGTGCCAGCAGTCCCAGGGGGCTATTAGCCAAAAACATTCAGTACTTC.

This clonotype was seen a single time. The chain combines TRBV5-1 with TRBJ2-3; a weak D match, TRBD2 (6 bases). V dropped 0 bases and J dropped 2 bases, with 13 bases sitting between them. This CDR3 comprises 16 residues. Germline lookup yields CDR1 SGHRS and CDR2 YFSETQ. CDR3 sequence: CASSLDGGLYTDTQYF. CDR3 nucleotide sequence: TGCGCCAGCAGCTTGGATGGGGGACTCTACACAGATACGCAGTATTTT.

The chain joins TRBV3-1 to TRBJ1-3; unclear D gene. The CDR3 totals 16 residues. V lost 0 bases, J lost 10 bases, and 19 bases lay in between. The germline CDR1 and CDR2 sequences are LGHDT and YNNKEL (reference sequence). CDR3 nucleotides: TGTGCCAGCAGCCAAGATTTGGTGGGTGCAGGCCGTACCATATATTTT. It encodes CASSQDLVGAGRTIYF.

This rearrangement joins TRBV5-4 to TRBJ2-1; D perhaps matches TRBD2 (6 bases). With 10 bases removed from V and 6 bases from J, the gap between germline ends came to 17 bases. This CDR3 contains 13 residues. Germline V gene lookup returns CDR1 SGHNT and CDR2 YYREEE (reference sequence). CDR3 region: CACPAGPLNEQFF. DNA for the CDR3: TGTGCCTGCCCGGCGGGACCTCTCAATGAGCAGTTCTTC. Filled out from reference TRBV5-4 and TRBJ2-1, the complete variable domain reads ETGVTQSPTHLIKTRGQQVTLRCSSQSGHNTVSWYQQALGQGPQFIFQYYREEENGRGNFPPRFSGLQFPNYSSELNVNALELDDSALYLCACPAGPLNEQFFGPGTRLTVL.

The chain is built from TRBV27 and TRBJ1-1; D perhaps matches TRBD1 (5 bases). CDR3 length: 15 residues. V dropped 0 bases and J dropped 2 bases, with 10 bases sitting between them. Germline V gene sequence: CDR1 MNHEY, CDR2 SMNVEV (reference sequence). The CDR3 spells CASSLSRGGNTEAFF. The CDR3 coding sequence is TGTGCCAGCAGTTTATCAAGGGGAGGAAACACTGAAGCTTTCTTT.

The V and J genes are TRBV29-1 and TRBJ1-1; possible D gene TRBD1, 5 bases. V was cut by 7 bases and J by 8 bases, with 17 bases left in between. The V gene's germline CDR1 is SQVTM and CDR2 ANQGSEA. CDR3 length: 12 amino acids. The chain's CDR3 is CSAGRTPGEAFF. CDR3 coding DNA: TGCAGCGCTGGGCGGACACCCGGGGAAGCTTTCTTT.

The chain joins TRBV20-1 to TRBJ2-7; perhaps D is TRBD1 or TRBD2 (5 bases each). Germline values: CDR1 DFQATT, CDR2 SNEGSKA (reference sequence). Trimming cost V 5 bases and J 7 bases, with 18 bases left between them. The CDR3 length is 13 residues. CDR3 in amino acids: CSARDRAKGEQYF. The CDR3 bases are TGCAGTGCTCGGGACCGAGCAAAGGGGGAGCAGTACTTC.

In this sample, this clonotype turned up once. V gene TRBV20-1 combines with J gene TRBJ2-5, with D possibly TRBD1 on 6 matching bases. The CDR3 is made up of 13 amino acids. The V and J ends lost 2 bases and 4 bases respectively, with 11 bases between them. Germline V gene data show CDR1 as DFQATT and CDR2 as SNEGSKA (reference sequence). The CDR3 loop reads CSARPTGLETQYF. The CDR3 DNA follows: TGCAGTGCTAGACCTACAGGGTTAGAGACCCAGTACTTC.

J is TRBJ1-4 and V is TRBV5-6, with 7 bases that match TRBD1. The germline V gene has CDR1 SGHDT and CDR2 YYEEEE. The CDR3 sequence is 16 residues long. The V gene end was trimmed by 0 bases and the J gene end by 4 bases; junction bases not matched to a gene: 6. The CDR3 nucleotides are TGTGCCAGCAGCTTGGTTACCGGGACAGTTAATGAAAAACTGTTTTTT. Its translation: CASSLVTGTVNEKLFF.

This rearrangement joins TRBV12-3 or TRBV12-4 to TRBJ1-2, with unresolved D. The CDR3 spans 11 residues. The V end was cut by 6 bases, the J end by 8 bases, with 10 bases between. The CDR3 here is CASRGLGGYTF. CDR3 nucleotides: TGTGCCAGCAGAGGGCTGGGGGGCTACACCTTC.

The chain uses TRBV5-4 and TRBJ2-7, with TRBD2 matching 15 bases. V lost 2 bases and J lost 4; bases outside the gene matches: 4. The CDR3 totals 16 residues. Germline V gene lookup returns CDR1 SGHNT and CDR2 YYREEE (reference sequence). The CDR3 sequence: CASSLNGLAGGYEQYF. The CDR3 DNA sequence: TGTGCCAGCAGCTTAAATGGACTAGCGGGAGGGTACGAGCAGTACTTC.

The chain carries TRBV12-3 or TRBV12-4 and TRBJ2-2; D is unresolved. This CDR3 region has 16 residues. V was clipped by 3 bases and J by 4 bases, with 15 bases between them. The CDR3 loop reads CASSLVAGFGTGELFF. The CDR3 DNA sequence: TGTGCCAGCAGTTTGGTTGCCGGCTTCGGCACCGGGGAGCTGTTTTTT.

The chain is built from TRBV2 and TRBJ1-2, with TRBD1 matching over 8 bases. Germline CDR1 reads SNHLY; CDR2 reads FYNNEI. CDR3 length: 15 residues. J was trimmed by 6 bases and V by 2 bases; bases with no gene match: 8. CDR3 residues: CASSELGRQGNGYTF. The CDR3 bases are TGTGCCAGCAGTGAATTGGGGCGACAGGGGAATGGCTACACCTTC.

The rearrangement uses TRBV20-1 and TRBJ2-3; 7 positions match TRBD1. With V trimmed by 1 base and J by 4 bases, 8 bases remained unmatched. The CDR3 runs 15 residues. Germline V gene data show CDR1 as DFQATT and CDR2 as SNEGSKA (reference sequence). DNA of the CDR3: TGCAGTGCTAGAGGGGGCCAGGGGGTAGCAGATACGCAGTATTTT. Residues: CSARGGQGVADTQYF.

J is TRBJ2-7 and V is TRBV28; possibly TRBD2 for D (5 bases). This CDR3 region has 14 residues. The V end was cut by 2 bases, the J end by 4 bases, with 12 bases between. From germline, CDR1 is MDHEN and CDR2 SYDVKM. Here the CDR3 DNA reads TGTGCCAGCAGTTTAGTATCCGGGAAGTACGAGCAGTACTTC. Residues: CASSLVSGKYEQYF.

The chain employs TRBV6-5 and TRBJ2-3; D unclear. V was pared by 6 bases and J by 4 bases, with 8 bases between. CDR1 MNHEY and CDR2 SVGAGI come from the germline V gene. The CDR3 runs 12 residues. The CDR3 nucleotides are TGTGCCAGCAGCTCCCAGGCAGATACGCAGTATTTT. Encoded protein: CASSSQADTQYF.

V is TRBV4-1 and J is TRBJ2-1; 11 positions match TRBD2. The CDR3 extends over 19 amino acids. Per the germline V gene, CDR1 is MGHRA and CDR2 is YSYEKL. V was clipped by 4 bases and J by 0 bases; unmatched bases: 11. CDR3 coding DNA: TGCGCCAGCAGCCCCCGGGATAGCGGGAGGGGGGGCTCCTACAATGAGCAGTTCTTC. Translation: CASSPRDSGRGGSYNEQFF.

This clonotype was seen only once. The chain carries TRBV28 and TRBJ1-1; no reliable D call. From germline, CDR1 is MDHEN and CDR2 SYDVKM. This CDR3 is built from 16 residues. V lost 6 bases and J 3 bases, leaving 20 bases between the germline ends. The DNA for the CDR3 is TGTGCCAGCAGACCAGAGTGGCAGAAGGCGTACACTGAAGCTTTCTTT. Residues: CASRPEWQKAYTEAFF. Looking up the rest from reference TRBV28 and TRBJ1-1 gives the full variable domain: DVKVTQSSRYLVKRTGEKVFLECVQDMDHENMFWYRQDPGLGLRLIYFSYDVKMKEKGDIPEGYSVSREKKERFSLILESASTNQTSMYLCASRPEWQKAYTEAFFGQGTRLTVV.

The chain joins TRBV20-1 to TRBJ1-2; possibly TRBD1 for D (6 bases). The CDR3 is 13 residues long. CDR1 is DFQATT and CDR2 is SNEGSKA in the germline V gene (reference sequence). Trimming stripped 1 base from V and 4 bases from J, with 10 bases between. CDR3 in amino acids: CSARGGQGYGYTF. CDR3 nucleotide sequence: TGCAGTGCTAGAGGGGGGCAAGGCTATGGCTACACCTTC.

This rearrangement joins TRBV20-1 to TRBJ2-3; D ambiguous. Germline lookup yields CDR1 DFQATT and CDR2 SNEGSKA (reference sequence). The CDR3 runs to 13 residues. Trimming pared 1 base from V and 5 bases from J, leaving 10 bases between. The CDR3 DNA sequence: TGCAGTGCTAGAGTTGTAGTGGTAGATACGCAGTATTTT. Translation: CSARVVVVDTQYF.

The DNA of the CDR3 is TGCAGTGCCTTCATTGAGGGAGGGTTCTCCTACGAGCAGTACTTC. Protein product: CSAFIEGGFSYEQYF. This chain links TRBV20-1 with TRBJ2-7; 7 bases are a match to TRBD2. CDR3 length: 15 amino acids. After removal of 6 bases from V and 0 bases from J, the junction contained 11 bases not matched to a gene. Germline lookup yields CDR1 DFQATT and CDR2 SNEGSKA (reference sequence).

The rearrangement links TRBV5-4 to TRBJ2-5; 10 bases are shared with TRBD2. From germline, CDR1 is SGHNT and CDR2 YYREEE (reference sequence). The CDR3 covers 15 residues. Trimming took 0 bases from V and 2 from J; bases not matched to a gene: 1. The CDR3 is CASSLASGRQETQYF. The CDR3 coding sequence is TGTGCCAGCAGCTTGGCTAGCGGGAGACAAGAGACCCAGTACTTC.

The gene calls are TRBV2 and TRBJ1-1; TRBD1 is a possible D gene (6 bases). The V end was cut by 5 bases, the J end by 5 bases, with 18 bases between. This CDR3 has 15 residues. Germline CDR1 reads SNHLY; CDR2 reads FYNNEI. The CDR3 DNA follows: TGTGCCAGCAGTAGGGAACAGTTAGGGGGAACTGAAGCTTTCTTT. Protein product: CASSREQLGGTEAFF.

The chain couples TRBV7-9 to TRBJ2-7, with a possible D match to TRBD1 (5 bases). V was trimmed by 3 bases and J by 4 bases, leaving 7 bases between them. The CDR3 covers 12 residues. In germline, CDR1 is SEHNR, CDR2 FQNEAQ (reference sequence). CDR3 residues: CASSFSGYEQYF. Written as DNA, the CDR3 is TGTGCCAGCAGCTTTTCAGGGTACGAGCAGTACTTC. The entire variable domain, with the rest obtained from reference TRBV7-9 and TRBJ2-7, is as follows: DTGVSQNPRHKITKRGQNVTFRCDPISEHNRLYWYRQTLGQGPEFLTYFQNEAQLEKSRLLSDRFSAERPKGSFSTLEIQRTEQGDSAMYLCASSFSGYEQYFGPGTRLTVT.

The chain employs TRBV7-8 and TRBJ1-2; D is possibly TRBD1 (5 bases). Germline CDR1 reads SGHVS; CDR2 reads FQNEAQ. CDR3 length: 13 amino acids. V was cut by 2 bases and J by 4 bases, with 8 bases left in between. DNA of the CDR3: TGTGCCAGCAGCTTAAAGGGGTTCTATGGCTACACCTTC. It translates to CASSLKGFYGYTF.

The chain combines TRBV5-1 with TRBJ1-5; D perhaps matches TRBD1 (5 bases). V shed 1 base and J shed 4 bases, with 18 bases lying between them. The CDR3 totals 17 residues. Per the germline V gene, CDR1 is SGHRS and CDR2 is YFSETQ. The CDR3 loop reads CASSLQPAGSGNQPQHF. CDR3 nucleotides: TGCGCCAGCAGCTTGCAGCCCGCAGGGTCAGGGAATCAGCCCCAGCATTTT.